Sequencing of this T cell receptor (beta chain) was carried out in a study of blood T cell repertoires in COVID-19. Across the study: In each case, the material was cDNA or gDNA derived from T cells, B-cell-depleted T cells, or PBMCs.

Profiled with immunoSEQ multiplex PCR; TCRdb holds only in-frame clones, not every one. This repertoire shows around 250,000 clones, 80% to 90% found once; its top ten account for 2.5% to 3.5%. Participants were aged about 18 to 100 years, lived in about 26 US areas, and enrolled virtually. Germline CDR1 SGDLS, CDR2 YYNGEE. CDR3 length: 12 amino acids. Deletions cut 0 bases from V and 13 bases from J, with 10 bases between. The chain is built from TRBV9 and TRBJ1-4; possible D gene TRBD1, 6 bases. The source material was PBMCs or T cells enriched from blood (not recorded which). The sequence was obtained from a woman aged 40 to 55 who had been exposed to COVID-19. CDR3 residues: CASSVVGGALFF. CDR3 nucleotides: TGTGCCAGCAGCGTAGTTGGGGGGGCACTGTTTTTT. Supplemented by reference TRBV9 and TRBJ1-4, the full variable domain reads DSGVTQTPKHLITATGQRVTLRCSPRSGDLSVYWYQQSLDQGLQFLIQYYNGEERAKGNILERFSAQQFPDLHSELNLSSLELGDSALYFCASSVVGGALFFGSGTQLSVL.